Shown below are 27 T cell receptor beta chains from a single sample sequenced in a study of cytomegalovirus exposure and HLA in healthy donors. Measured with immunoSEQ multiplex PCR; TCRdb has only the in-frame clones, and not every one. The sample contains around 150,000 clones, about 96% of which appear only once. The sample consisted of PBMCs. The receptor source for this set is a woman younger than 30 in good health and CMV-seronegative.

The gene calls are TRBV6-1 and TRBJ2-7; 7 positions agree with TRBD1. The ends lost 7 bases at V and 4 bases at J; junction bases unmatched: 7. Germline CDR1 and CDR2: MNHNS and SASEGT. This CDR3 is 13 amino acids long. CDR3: CASNRDSLYEQYF. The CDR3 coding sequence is TGTGCCAGCAACAGGGACAGCCTATACGAGCAGTACTTC.

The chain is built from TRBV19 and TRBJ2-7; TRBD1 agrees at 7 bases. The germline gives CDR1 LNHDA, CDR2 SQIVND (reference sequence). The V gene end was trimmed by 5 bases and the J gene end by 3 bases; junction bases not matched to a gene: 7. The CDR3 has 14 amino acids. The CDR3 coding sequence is TGTGCCAGTAGTTCCGGGACAGCATACTACGAGCAGTACTTC. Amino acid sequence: CASSSGTAYYEQYF.

CDR3 region: CASSVSMLAGGSTDTQYF. The DNA of the CDR3 is TGTGCCAGCAGCGTTAGCATGTTAGCGGGGGGAAGCACAGATACGCAGTATTTT. This sequence joins TRBV7-9 and TRBJ2-3; 10 nucleotides agree with TRBD2. Germline V gene sequence: CDR1 SEHNR, CDR2 FQNEAQ (reference sequence). J lost 0 bases, V lost 5 bases, and 11 bases had no gene match. CDR3 length: 18 residues.

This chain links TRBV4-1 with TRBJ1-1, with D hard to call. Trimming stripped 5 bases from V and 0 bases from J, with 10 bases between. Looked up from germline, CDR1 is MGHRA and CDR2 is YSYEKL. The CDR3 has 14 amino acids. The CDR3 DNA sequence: TGCGCCAGCAGCTTCAGTGACTTGAACACTGAAGCTTTCTTT. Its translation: CASSFSDLNTEAFF.

CDR3 region: CASSVAGGRITGELFF. The CDR3 DNA sequence: TGTGCCAGCAGCGTAGCAGGGGGAAGGATCACCGGGGAGCTGTTTTTT. The rearrangement links TRBV9 to TRBJ2-2, with TRBD1 matching 7 bases. The V gene's germline CDR1 is SGDLS and CDR2 YYNGEE. The CDR3 covers 16 residues. The J segment lost 4 bases and the V segment lost 0 bases, leaving 6 bases of the junction unmatched.

CDR3 in amino acids: CASSLWGQGSYGYTF. Here the CDR3 DNA reads TGTGCCAGCAGCTTGTGGGGGCAGGGGTCCTATGGCTACACCTTC. This chain uses TRBV5-5 with TRBJ1-2; maybe TRBD1 (6 bases). Looked up from germline, CDR1 is SGHKS and CDR2 is YYEKEE (reference sequence). Trimming took off 1 base at V and 4 bases at J, with 14 bases between the two ends. CDR3 size: 15 residues.

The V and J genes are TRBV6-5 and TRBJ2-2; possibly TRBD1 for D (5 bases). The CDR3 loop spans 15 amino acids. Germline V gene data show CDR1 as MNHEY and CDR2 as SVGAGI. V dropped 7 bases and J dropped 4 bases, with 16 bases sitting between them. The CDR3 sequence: CASKTQGLSTGELFF. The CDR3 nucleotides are TGTGCCAGCAAGACCCAGGGCTTATCCACCGGGGAGCTGTTTTTT.

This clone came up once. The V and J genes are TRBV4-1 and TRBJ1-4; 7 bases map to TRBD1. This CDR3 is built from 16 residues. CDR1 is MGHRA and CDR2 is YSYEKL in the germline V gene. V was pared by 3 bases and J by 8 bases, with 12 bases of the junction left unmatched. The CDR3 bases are TGCGCCAGCAGCCAGGTTACAGGGGACCCTCGGGAAAAACTGTTTTTT. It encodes CASSQVTGDPREKLFF.

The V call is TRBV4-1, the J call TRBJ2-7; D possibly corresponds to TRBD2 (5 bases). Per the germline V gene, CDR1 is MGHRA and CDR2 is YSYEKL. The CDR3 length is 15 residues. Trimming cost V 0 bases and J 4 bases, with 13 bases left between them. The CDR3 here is CASSQDPADFYEQYF. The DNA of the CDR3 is TGCGCCAGCAGCCAAGATCCAGCGGACTTTTACGAGCAGTACTTC.

The CDR3 region is CASSNQGLAGFEQYF. CDR3 sequence (DNA): TGTGCCAGCTCCAACCAAGGACTAGCGGGGTTCGAGCAGTACTTC. The chain uses TRBV18 and TRBJ2-7; 12 positions match TRBD2. Germline lookup yields CDR1 KGHSH and CDR2 LQKENI. The length of the CDR3 is 15 residues. Trimming took 6 bases from V and 6 from J; bases not matched to a gene: 9.

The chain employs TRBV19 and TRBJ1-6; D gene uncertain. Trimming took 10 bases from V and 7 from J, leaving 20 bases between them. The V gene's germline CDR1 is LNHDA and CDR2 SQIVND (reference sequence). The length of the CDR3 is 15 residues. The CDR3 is CATGSYEGGNSPLHF. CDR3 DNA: TGTGCCACTGGATCTTATGAGGGTGGCAATTCACCCCTCCACTTT.

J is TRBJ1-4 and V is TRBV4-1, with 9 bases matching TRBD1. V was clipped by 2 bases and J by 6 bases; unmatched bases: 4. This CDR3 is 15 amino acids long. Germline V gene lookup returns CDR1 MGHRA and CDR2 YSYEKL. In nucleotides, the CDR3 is TGCGCCAGCAGCCAACAGGACAGGGGAGATGAAAAACTGTTTTTT. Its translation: CASSQQDRGDEKLFF.

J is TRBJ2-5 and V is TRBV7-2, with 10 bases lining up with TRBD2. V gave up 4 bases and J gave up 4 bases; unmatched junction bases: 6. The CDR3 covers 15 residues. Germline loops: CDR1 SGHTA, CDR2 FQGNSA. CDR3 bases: TGTGCCAGCAGCTCCCAGCGGGGGGGCCGAGAGACCCAGTACTTC. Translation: CASSSQRGGRETQYF. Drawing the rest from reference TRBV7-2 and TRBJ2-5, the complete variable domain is GAGVSQSPSNKVTEKGKDVELRCDPISGHTALYWYRQSLGQGLEFLIYFQGNSAPDKSGLPSDRFSAERTGGSVSTLTIQRTQQEDSAVYLCASSSQRGGRETQYFGPGTRLLVL.

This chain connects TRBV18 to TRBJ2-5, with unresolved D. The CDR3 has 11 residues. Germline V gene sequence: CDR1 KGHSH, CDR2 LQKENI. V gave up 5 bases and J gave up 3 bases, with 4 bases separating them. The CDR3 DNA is TGTGCCAGCTCATCCGAAGAGACCCAGTACTTC. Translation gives CASSSEETQYF.

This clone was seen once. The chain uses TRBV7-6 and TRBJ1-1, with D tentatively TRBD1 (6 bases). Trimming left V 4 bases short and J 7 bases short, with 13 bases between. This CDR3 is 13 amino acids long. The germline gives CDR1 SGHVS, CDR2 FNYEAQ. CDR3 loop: CASSSGGASEAFF. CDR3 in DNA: TGTGCCAGCAGCTCCGGGGGGGCGAGTGAAGCTTTCTTT.

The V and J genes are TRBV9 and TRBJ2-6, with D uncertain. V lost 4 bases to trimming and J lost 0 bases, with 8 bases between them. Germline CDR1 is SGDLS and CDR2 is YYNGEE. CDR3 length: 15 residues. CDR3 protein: CASSYGDSGANVLTF. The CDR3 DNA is TGTGCCAGCAGCTACGGAGACTCTGGGGCCAACGTCCTGACTTTC.

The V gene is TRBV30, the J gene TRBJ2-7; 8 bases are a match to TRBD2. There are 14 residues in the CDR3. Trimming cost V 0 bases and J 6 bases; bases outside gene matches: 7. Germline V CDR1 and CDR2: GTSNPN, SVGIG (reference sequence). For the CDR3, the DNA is TGTGCCTGGAGTGTACTCGGGGGGGTCAGCGAGCAGTACTTC. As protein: CAWSVLGGVSEQYF.

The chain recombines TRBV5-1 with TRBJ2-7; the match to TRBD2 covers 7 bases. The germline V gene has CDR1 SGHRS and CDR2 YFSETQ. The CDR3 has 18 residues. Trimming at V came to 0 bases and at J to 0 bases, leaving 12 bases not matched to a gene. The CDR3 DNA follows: TGCGCCAGCAGCTTGGCCGGGGTAATGGGACTAAGCTCCTACGAGCAGTACTTC. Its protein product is CASSLAGVMGLSSYEQYF. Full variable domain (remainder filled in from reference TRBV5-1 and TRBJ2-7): KAGVTQTPRYLIKTRGQQVTLSCSPISGHRSVSWYQQTPGQGLQFLFEYFSETQRNKGNFPGRFSGRQFSNSRSEMNVSTLELGDSALYLCASSLAGVMGLSSYEQYFGPGTRLTVT.

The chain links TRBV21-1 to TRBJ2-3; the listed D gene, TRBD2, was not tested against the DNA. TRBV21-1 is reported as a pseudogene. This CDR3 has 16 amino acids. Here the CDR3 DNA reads TGTGCCAGCAGCAAATATGGGACTCTAGAACCAGATACGCAGTATTTT. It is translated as CASSKYGTLEPDTQYF.

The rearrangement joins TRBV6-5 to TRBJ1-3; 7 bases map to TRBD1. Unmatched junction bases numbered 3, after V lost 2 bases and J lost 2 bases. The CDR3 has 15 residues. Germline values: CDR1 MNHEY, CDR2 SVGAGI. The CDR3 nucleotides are TGTGCCAGCAGTTACGACAGGGCCGCTGGAAACACCATATATTTT. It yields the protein CASSYDRAAGNTIYF.

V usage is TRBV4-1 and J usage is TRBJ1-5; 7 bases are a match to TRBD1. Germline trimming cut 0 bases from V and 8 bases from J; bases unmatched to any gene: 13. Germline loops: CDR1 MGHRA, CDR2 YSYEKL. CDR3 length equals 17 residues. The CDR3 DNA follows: TGCGCCAGCAGCCAAGATCGAGGCGGGACAGTCCCTGAGCCCCAGCATTTT. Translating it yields CASSQDRGGTVPEPQHF.

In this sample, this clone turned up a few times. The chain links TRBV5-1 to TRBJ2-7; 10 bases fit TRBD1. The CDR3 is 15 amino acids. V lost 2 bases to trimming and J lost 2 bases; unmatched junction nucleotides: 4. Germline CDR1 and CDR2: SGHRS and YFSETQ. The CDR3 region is CASSFGGTGAYEQYF. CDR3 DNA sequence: TGCGCCAGCAGCTTTGGCGGGACAGGGGCCTACGAGCAGTACTTC.

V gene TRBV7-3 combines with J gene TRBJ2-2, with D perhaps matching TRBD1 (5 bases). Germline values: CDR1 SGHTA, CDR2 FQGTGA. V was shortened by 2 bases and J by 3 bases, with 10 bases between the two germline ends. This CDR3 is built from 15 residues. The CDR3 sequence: CASSLARDDTGELFF. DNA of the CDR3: TGTGCCAGCAGCTTAGCCAGGGATGACACCGGGGAGCTGTTTTTT.

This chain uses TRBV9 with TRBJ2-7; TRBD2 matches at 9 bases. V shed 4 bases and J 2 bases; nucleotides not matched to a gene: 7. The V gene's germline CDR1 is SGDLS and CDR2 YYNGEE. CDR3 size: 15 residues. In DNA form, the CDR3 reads TGTGCCAGCAGCTACAGAGCGGGGGGACCCTACGAGCAGTACTTC. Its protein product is CASSYRAGGPYEQYF.

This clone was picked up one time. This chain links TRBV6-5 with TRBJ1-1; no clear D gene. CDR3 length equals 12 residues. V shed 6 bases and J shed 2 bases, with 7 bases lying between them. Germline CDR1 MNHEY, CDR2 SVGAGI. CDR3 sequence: CASSLANTEAFF. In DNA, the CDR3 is TGTGCCAGCAGCTTGGCTAACACTGAAGCTTTCTTT.

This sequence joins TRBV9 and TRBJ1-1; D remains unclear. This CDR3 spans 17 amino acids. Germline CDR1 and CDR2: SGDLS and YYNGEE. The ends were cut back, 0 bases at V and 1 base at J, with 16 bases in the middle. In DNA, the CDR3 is TGTGCCAGCAGCGTAGATGGGAGGGTAGTTGGGAACACTGAAGCTTTCTTT. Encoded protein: CASSVDGRVVGNTEAFF.

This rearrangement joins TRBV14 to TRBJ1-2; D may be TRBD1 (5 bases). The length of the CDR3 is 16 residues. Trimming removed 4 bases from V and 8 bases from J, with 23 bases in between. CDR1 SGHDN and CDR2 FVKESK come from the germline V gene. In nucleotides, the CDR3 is TGTGCCAGCAGCCGACTAGAGGGGCGAACTATGGTGGGCTACACCTTC. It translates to CASSRLEGRTMVGYTF.